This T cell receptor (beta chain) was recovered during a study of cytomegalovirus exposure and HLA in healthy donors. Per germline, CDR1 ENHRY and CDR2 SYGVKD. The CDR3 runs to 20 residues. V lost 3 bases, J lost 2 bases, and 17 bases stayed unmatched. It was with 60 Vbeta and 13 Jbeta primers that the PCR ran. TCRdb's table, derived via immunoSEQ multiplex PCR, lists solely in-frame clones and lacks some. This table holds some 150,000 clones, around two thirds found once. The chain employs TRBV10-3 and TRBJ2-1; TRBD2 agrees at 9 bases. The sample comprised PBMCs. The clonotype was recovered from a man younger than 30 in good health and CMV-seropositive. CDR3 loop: CAISELRTSVIPGAYNEQFF. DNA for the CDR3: TGTGCCATCAGTGAATTGAGGACTAGCGTCATCCCTGGGGCCTACAATGAGCAGTTCTTC.